The 24 T cell receptor beta chains given below trace back to one sample, sequenced in a study of blood T cell repertoires in COVID-19. Sequencing used immunoSEQ multiplex PCR; TCRdb keeps in-frame clones, though not all of them. The table shows hundreds of thousands of clones, with approximately 85% occurring only once. Source material: PBMCs or T cells enriched from blood (not recorded which). The receptors come from a woman between 50 and 59 years old with acute COVID-19.

This sequence joins TRBV27 and TRBJ1-6; maybe TRBD1 (5 bases). The CDR3 is made up of 12 amino acids. Germline V CDR1 and CDR2: MNHEY, SMNVEV (reference sequence). The germline V and J ends were trimmed by 11 bases and 10 bases, with 15 bases remaining between them. CDR3 residues: CAGGGLKSPLHF. CDR3 coding DNA: TGTGCCGGGGGGGGGTTGAAGTCACCCCTCCACTTT.

This clone was observed a single time. This chain joins TRBV18 and TRBJ1-4; no reliable D call. The V gene's germline CDR1 is KGHSH and CDR2 LQKENI. There are 14 residues in the CDR3. V was cut by 6 bases and J by 2 bases, with 10 bases left in between. The CDR3 reads CASSPLATNEKLFF. The CDR3 DNA follows: TGTGCCAGCTCCCCGTTAGCTACTAATGAAAAACTGTTTTTT.

The chain is built from TRBV6-4 and TRBJ1-5; D ambiguous. V was shortened by 0 bases and J by 0 bases, with 18 bases between the two germline ends. CDR3 size: 19 residues. In germline, CDR1 is MRHNA, CDR2 SNTAGT. The CDR3: CASSDSSKAGLFSNQPQHF. The CDR3 DNA reads as TGTGCCAGCAGTGACTCTAGTAAGGCAGGATTATTTAGCAATCAGCCCCAGCATTTT.

This chain connects TRBV3-1 (or the pseudogene TRBV3-2) to TRBJ1-4; 7 bases align to TRBD1. J gave up 5 bases and V 4 bases, and 10 bases lay outside the gene matches. This CDR3 has 16 residues. Germline assignment: CDR1 LGHDT and CDR2 YNNKEL (reference sequence). CDR3 bases: TGTGCCAGCAGCCTATCTACAGGGGCCGGCAATGAAAAACTGTTTTTT. As protein: CASSLSTGAGNEKLFF.

This chain connects TRBV6-6 to TRBJ2-5; 7 bases are shared with TRBD2. This CDR3 has 12 amino acids. V lost 7 bases and J lost 5; bases outside the gene matches: 4. Germline V gene sequence: CDR1 MNHNY, CDR2 SVGAGI (reference sequence). DNA of the CDR3: TGTGCCAGCACCCGGGGGGATGAGACCCAGTACTTC. It codes for CASTRGDETQYF.

The V gene is TRBV2, the J gene TRBJ2-3; perhaps TRBD1 as D (5 bases). CDR3 size: 15 residues. The V and J ends lost 8 bases and 2 bases respectively, with 17 bases between them. In germline, CDR1 is SNHLY, CDR2 FYNNEI. The CDR3: CASCGSQDLTDTQYF. CDR3 in DNA: TGTGCCAGCTGCGGCTCACAGGACCTCACAGATACGCAGTATTTT.

CDR3 bases: TGTGCCAGCAGCTTGGGAGCCCTTGGAAACACCATATATTTT. Translated: CASSLGALGNTIYF. V gene TRBV5-8 combines with J gene TRBJ1-3; D uncertain. This CDR3 has 14 residues. Trimming took 0 bases from V and 3 from J, leaving 7 bases between them. Germline lookup yields CDR1 SGHTS and CDR2 YDEGEE.

The chain couples TRBV29-1 to TRBJ2-1; tentatively, D is TRBD2 (5 bases). This CDR3 spans 13 amino acids. Trimming cost V 3 bases and J 9 bases, with 15 bases left between them. Germline CDR1 reads SQVTM; CDR2 reads ANQGSEA. CDR3 in DNA: TGCAGCGTTGACACTAAGGGAGTCCGTGAGCAGTTCTTC. This codes for CSVDTKGVREQFF.

This chain joins TRBV10-3 and TRBJ2-5, with 7 positions matching TRBD2. The ends lost 0 bases at V and 5 bases at J; junction bases unmatched: 3. Germline CDR1 reads ENHRY; CDR2 reads SYGVKD. The CDR3 covers 14 residues. The CDR3 DNA follows: TGTGCCATCAGTGAGTCGGGGGAGGGGGAGACCCAGTACTTC. It translates to CAISESGEGETQYF.

V usage is TRBV11-3 and J usage is TRBJ2-5; 11 bases are a match to TRBD1. After removal of 5 bases from V and 3 bases from J, the junction contained 5 bases not matched to a gene. In germline, CDR1 is SGHNT, CDR2 YENEEA. The CDR3 is made up of 15 amino acids. CDR3 loop: CASSIGTGGEETQYF. CDR3 nucleotides: TGTGCCAGCAGCATCGGGACAGGGGGGGAAGAGACCCAGTACTTC.

The chain links TRBV5-1 to TRBJ1-4, with no clear D. Trimming shortened V by 3 bases and J by 2 bases, and 14 bases separated the two germline ends. There are 16 residues in the CDR3. From germline, CDR1 is SGHRS and CDR2 YFSETQ. CDR3: CASSSASGFTNEKLFF. The CDR3 nucleotides read TGCGCCAGCAGCTCAGCATCGGGGTTCACTAATGAAAAACTGTTTTTT. The full variable domain, with the rest looked up from reference TRBV5-1 and TRBJ1-4, is KAGVTQTPRYLIKTRGQQVTLSCSPISGHRSVSWYQQTPGQGLQFLFEYFSETQRNKGNFPGRFSGRQFSNSRSEMNVSTLELGDSALYLCASSSASGFTNEKLFFGSGTQLSVL.

V and J are TRBV19 and TRBJ1-2; tentative D call: TRBD1 (5 bases). V lost 5 bases, J lost 8 bases, and 21 bases lay in between. Germline values: CDR1 LNHDA, CDR2 SQIVND (reference sequence). The CDR3 is 15 residues long. CDR3 nucleotides: TGTGCCAGTAGTCTACGAGCCGCCGGGGGGGAAGGCTACACCTTC. Amino acid sequence: CASSLRAAGGEGYTF.

This clone was counted between two and nine times. The V gene is TRBV6-1, the J gene TRBJ1-1, with 9 bases aligning to TRBD1. J gave up 5 bases and V 2 bases, and 6 bases lay outside the gene matches. CDR1 MNHNS and CDR2 SASEGT come from the germline V gene. The CDR3 is 15 amino acids. The CDR3 is CASSENWDRATEAFF. The DNA for the CDR3 is TGTGCCAGCAGTGAAAATTGGGACAGGGCTACTGAAGCTTTCTTT.

The chain carries TRBV28 and TRBJ2-1, with D possibly being TRBD1 (6 bases). V was shortened by 3 bases and J by 5 bases, with 20 bases between the two germline ends. The CDR3 spans 17 residues. Germline lookup yields CDR1 MDHEN and CDR2 SYDVKM. CDR3 protein: CASSFRYRVGLHNEQFF. For the CDR3, the DNA is TGTGCCAGCAGTTTCCGTTACAGGGTCGGGCTTCACAATGAGCAGTTCTTC.

The chain is built from TRBV27 and TRBJ1-1; D is possibly TRBD1 (6 bases). The CDR3 is 15 amino acids. The V and J ends lost 8 bases and 2 bases respectively, with 18 bases between them. CDR1 is MNHEY, CDR2 SMNVEV, per germline (reference sequence). CDR3 sequence (DNA): TGTGCCAGCTTGACGACGGGACACCTTAACACTGAAGCTTTCTTT. This codes for CASLTTGHLNTEAFF.

This chain links TRBV19 with TRBJ2-2, with D possibly being TRBD2 (7 bases). Germline loops: CDR1 LNHDA, CDR2 SQIVND (reference sequence). Trimming took 1 base from V and 4 from J, leaving 10 bases between them. The CDR3 loop spans 15 amino acids. In DNA, the CDR3 is TGTGCCAGTAGTATAGTAAGGGGGGGCACCGGGGAGCTGTTTTTT. Encoded protein: CASSIVRGGTGELFF.

J is TRBJ1-1 and V is TRBV25-1; D is unclear. The CDR3 is made up of 12 amino acids. Per germline, CDR1 MGHDK and CDR2 SYGVNS. The V and J ends lost 5 bases and 3 bases respectively, with 7 bases between them. In DNA form, the CDR3 reads TGTGCCAGCAGTCGTCGAGACACTGAAGCTTTCTTT. Amino acids: CASSRRDTEAFF.

The rearrangement links TRBV10-3 to TRBJ1-1, with TRBD1 matching 9 bases. V shed 5 bases and J 11 bases; nucleotides not matched to a gene: 15. This CDR3 contains 15 residues. Germline assignment: CDR1 ENHRY and CDR2 SYGVKD. The CDR3 nucleotides read TGTGCCATCAGTCCCTCGGGACAGGGTACCGAATATGCTTTCTTT. It yields the protein CAISPSGQGTEYAFF.

This chain uses TRBV10-3 with TRBJ2-7, with 7 bases lining up with TRBD1. V trimming: 8 bases; J trimming: 3 bases; junction bases outside the gene matches: 4. CDR1 is ENHRY, CDR2 SYGVKD, per germline. This CDR3 has 12 residues. The CDR3 sequence: CAISGQDYEQYF. Written as DNA, the CDR3 is TGTGCCATCTCAGGACAGGACTACGAGCAGTACTTC.

The chain uses TRBV19 and TRBJ1-2; tentative D call: TRBD1 (5 bases). CDR3 size: 17 residues. Germline V gives CDR1 LNHDA, CDR2 SQIVND (reference sequence). Trimming removed 1 base at V and 6 bases at J, with 21 bases between. The chain's CDR3 is CASSIGAGHAGEDGYTF. CDR3 bases: TGTGCCAGTAGTATAGGGGCAGGGCATGCAGGAGAGGATGGCTACACCTTC.

The V and J genes are TRBV30 and TRBJ1-4; 9 nucleotides align to TRBD1. The CDR3 has 14 amino acids. Germline V gene sequence: CDR1 GTSNPN, CDR2 SVGIG (reference sequence). After removal of 0 bases from V and 5 bases from J, the junction contained 1 base not matched to a gene. CDR3 in DNA: TGTGCCTGGAGTGTAGGGACAGGGAATGAAAAACTGTTTTTT. Protein product: CAWSVGTGNEKLFF.

V usage is TRBV18 and J usage is TRBJ2-3; D not certain. V lost 3 bases and J 7 bases, leaving 17 bases between the germline ends. CDR3 length equals 15 residues. Germline-derived CDR1 and CDR2 are KGHSH and LQKENI. The CDR3, as DNA: TGTGCCAGCTCACCGGCCCAAAGACCAGGAAATACGCAGTATTTT. As protein: CASSPAQRPGNTQYF. The full variable domain, its missing parts supplied by reference TRBV18 and TRBJ2-3, is NAGVMQNPRHLVRRRGQEARLRCSPMKGHSHVYWYRQLPEEGLKFMVYLQKENIIDESGMPKERFSAEFPKEGPSILRIQQVVRGDSAAYFCASSPAQRPGNTQYFGPGTRLTVL.

This rearrangement joins TRBV6-1 to TRBJ1-1, with D maybe TRBD1 (5 bases). The CDR3 loop spans 15 amino acids. Germline V CDR1 and CDR2: MNHNS, SASEGT. V was clipped by 2 bases and J by 0 bases, with 10 bases between them. CDR3 protein: CASSEHRSMNTEAFF. For the CDR3, the DNA is TGTGCCAGCAGTGAACACAGGTCGATGAACACTGAAGCTTTCTTT.

The CDR3 DNA is TGTGCCTGGAAGACCGACAGTCATAATGAAAAACTGTTTTTT. As protein: CAWKTDSHNEKLFF. The V gene is TRBV30, the J gene TRBJ1-4; D might be TRBD1 (5 bases). V lost 4 bases and J lost 4, with 13 bases in between. Germline V lookup: CDR1 GTSNPN, CDR2 SVGIG (reference sequence). CDR3 length equals 14 residues.